These T cell receptor beta chains were read from a single sample in a study of blood T cell repertoires in COVID-19. Some clones are missing from TCRdb's copy, which holds only in-frame ones; the method was immunoSEQ multiplex PCR. The data show fewer than 250,000 clones, 85% seen once. Sequenced sample: peripheral blood. All receptors come from a man aged 55-75 years with COVID-19, enrolled during active disease. The CDR3 runs from the conserved cysteine through the conserved F or W. Fields, in order: D gene, J gene, V gene, clone size, CDR3 protein, CDR3 DNA. D genes are given only for firm matches. Clone size appears in some rows only: once, few, many, or a class for an expanded clone.

NA,TRBJ2-5,TRBV20-1,NA,CSAAGEETQYF,TGCAGTGCAGCAGGGGAGGAGACCCAGTACTTC
NA,TRBJ2-3,TRBV4-1,few,CASSQGKARRDTQYF,TGCGCCAGCAGCCAAGGGAAGGCTAGGCGCGATACGCAGTATTTT
TRBD1,TRBJ1-5,TRBV3-1/TRBV3-2,few,CASSLGTASNQPQHF,TGTGCCAGCAGCCTCGGGACAGCTAGCAATCAGCCCCAGCATTTT
TRBD1,TRBJ1-1,TRBV11-3,once,CASSLSTGGGTEAFF,TGTGCCAGCAGCTTATCGACAGGGGGGGGAACTGAAGCTTTCTTT
NA,TRBJ1-4,TRBV7-2,NA,CASSTDREKLFF,TGTGCCAGCAGTACAGATCGTGAAAAACTGTTTTTT
NA,TRBJ2-7,TRBV29-1,NA,CSVALTSSYEQYF,TGCAGCGTAGCCCTGACTAGCTCCTACGAGCAGTACTTC
TRBD1,TRBJ1-4,TRBV11-2,NA,CASSQDRGLHEKLFF,TGTGCCAGCAGCCAAGACAGGGGGTTACATGAAAAACTGTTTTTT
NA,TRBJ1-4,TRBV5-6,NA,CASSLWGATNEKLFF,TGTGCCAGCAGCTTGTGGGGCGCAACTAATGAAAAACTGTTTTTT
TRBD1,TRBJ1-4,TRBV4-3,NA,CASSQDWTGALNEKLFF,TGCGCCAGCAGCCAAGATTGGACAGGGGCTCTTAATGAAAAACTGTTTTTT
NA,TRBJ1-1,TRBV19,NA,CASSIISGNTEAFF,TGTGCCAGTAGTATAATTTCAGGGAACACTGAAGCTTTCTTT
TRBD1,TRBJ1-1,TRBV19,NA,CASTPLQGRSSIEAFF,TGTGCCAGTACACCTCTACAGGGGCGCTCGAGTATTGAAGCTTTCTTT
NA,TRBJ2-3,TRBV5-4,NA,CAHSQGGTDTQYF,TGTGCCCACTCTCAAGGGGGTACAGATACGCAGTATTTT
TRBD1,TRBJ1-1,TRBV12-5,NA,CASGSRTGALNTEAFF,TGTGCTAGTGGTTCAAGGACAGGGGCTTTGAACACTGAAGCTTTCTTT
TRBD1,TRBJ1-5,TRBV27,NA,CASRLTGVGNQPQHF,TGTGCCAGCAGGCTGACAGGGGTAGGCAATCAGCCCCAGCATTTT
TRBD2,TRBJ2-1,TRBV4-1,NA,CASSQERSQAGTYNEQFF,TGCGCCAGCAGCCAAGAGAGGTCCCAAGCGGGAACGTACAATGAGCAGTTCTTC
NA,TRBJ1-2,TRBV19,NA,CASSVQGYGYTF,TGTGCCAGTAGTGTACAGGGTTATGGCTACACCTTC
NA,TRBJ1-2,TRBV7-2,NA,CASSFRGVHYGYTF,TGTGCCAGCAGCTTCCGCGGGGTACACTATGGCTACACCTTC
TRBD1,TRBJ2-7,TRBV27,NA,CASSPGTASGEQYF,TGTGCCAGCAGTCCCGGGACAGCCTCTGGGGAGCAGTACTTC
NA,TRBJ1-2,TRBV3-1/TRBV3-2,NA,CASSQDPGWGIGYTF,TGTGCCAGCAGCCAAGACCCCGGTTGGGGCATTGGCTACACCTTC
NA,TRBJ2-6,TRBV12-1,NA,CASSFVTGVFSGANVLTF,TGTGCCAGCAGCTTTGTTACAGGGGTCTTCTCTGGGGCCAACGTCCTGACTTTC
TRBD1,TRBJ1-1,TRBV6-5,NA,CASRRTGEAEAFF,TGTGCCAGCAGAAGAACAGGGGAAGCTGAAGCTTTCTTT
NA,TRBJ2-5,TRBV28,NA,CASSEDSRGSYQETQYF,TGTGCCAGCAGTGAAGACTCAAGGGGTTCGTACCAAGAGACCCAGTACTTC
NA,TRBJ1-2,TRBV3-1/TRBV3-2,NA,CASSQDTMTGGGYTF,TGTGCCAGCAGCCAAGATACGATGACAGGAGGAGGCTACACCTTC
NA,TRBJ2-2,TRBV7-9,few,CASTVSRRELFF,TGTGCCAGCACCGTCAGTCGTAGGGAGCTGTTTTTT
NA,TRBJ1-3,TRBV11-2,few,CASSLGEGNTIYF,TGTGCCAGCAGCTTAGGAGAAGGAAACACCATATATTTT
NA,TRBJ1-5,TRBV19,NA,CASSMKAANQPQHF,TGTGCCAGTAGTATGAAGGCGGCTAATCAGCCCCAGCATTTT
TRBD2,TRBJ2-2,TRBV28,NA,CASSFLSGSIAGELFF,TGTGCCAGCAGTTTCCTCAGCGGGAGTATAGCCGGGGAGCTGTTTTTT
TRBD1,TRBJ1-2,TRBV5-1,NA,CASTYSGTDYGYTF,TGCGCCAGCACCTATTCCGGGACAGATTATGGCTACACCTTC
NA,TRBJ2-1,TRBV3-1/TRBV3-2,NA,CASSQGGALYNEQFF,TGTGCCAGCAGCCAAGGTGGGGCGCTCTACAATGAGCAGTTCTTC
NA,TRBJ2-2,TRBV6-4,NA,CASSDVQGSGELFF,TGTGCCAGCAGTGATGTGCAGGGGTCGGGGGAGCTGTTTTTT
NA,TRBJ1-5,TRBV4-2,NA,CASSQGAGRDSNQPQHF,TGTGCCAGCAGCCAAGGCGCCGGTCGGGATAGCAATCAGCCCCAGCATTTT
NA,TRBJ1-1,TRBV6-1,NA,CASSEALWGGTEAFF,TGTGCCAGCAGTGAAGCGCTTTGGGGGGGGACTGAAGCTTTCTTT
TRBD1,TRBJ1-1,TRBV7-9,NA,CASSIQGQGAPEAFF,TGTGCCAGCAGCATACAAGGACAGGGGGCGCCTGAAGCTTTCTTT
TRBD1,TRBJ1-1,TRBV19,NA,CASRPGPGQGGPEAFF,TGTGCCAGTAGACCGGGACCGGGACAGGGAGGTCCTGAAGCTTTCTTT
NA,TRBJ1-2,TRBV5-1,NA,CASSLDTSSYGYTF,TGCGCCAGCAGCTTGGACACATCCTCCTATGGCTACACCTTC
TRBD1,TRBJ1-2,TRBV19,NA,CASSSRLTGSHYGYTF,TGTGCCAGTAGTTCCCGACTGACAGGGTCACACTATGGCTACACCTTC
NA,TRBJ2-5,TRBV6-1,NA,CASSDSHQETQYF,TGTGCCAGCAGTGATAGTCACCAAGAGACCCAGTACTTC
TRBD1,TRBJ1-2,TRBV6-2/TRBV6-3,NA,CASSHPTGIYGYTF,TGTGCCAGCAGTCATCCGACAGGGATCTATGGCTACACCTTC
NA,TRBJ1-2,TRBV9,NA,CASSLTGTYGYTF,TGTGCCAGCAGCCTCACAGGCACGTATGGCTACACCTTC
NA,TRBJ1-1,TRBV7-2,NA,CASSPGQRAEAFF,TGTGCCAGCAGCCCTGGACAGCGAGCTGAAGCTTTCTTT
NA,TRBJ2-7,TRBV12-3/TRBV12-4,once,CASSLGRGHEQYF,TGTGCCAGCAGTTTAGGCAGGGGCCACGAGCAGTACTTC
NA,TRBJ1-2,TRBV19,NA,CASTHNQGKGYTF,TGTGCCAGTACTCACAATCAGGGGAAGGGCTACACCTTC
NA,TRBJ1-1,TRBV28,NA,CASSSGLDSEAFF,TGTGCCAGCAGCTCCGGATTGGACTCTGAAGCTTTCTTT
TRBD1,TRBJ1-6,TRBV7-8,NA,CASSSLTGYYYNSPLHF,TGTGCCAGCAGCTCCTTGACAGGGTACTATTATAATTCACCCCTCCACTTT
NA,TRBJ1-5,TRBV6-5,NA,CASSSRGTGDQPQHF,TGTGCCAGCAGCTCCCGGGGAACTGGGGATCAGCCCCAGCATTTT
TRBD1,TRBJ2-5,TRBV5-1,NA,CASSLEQGYQETQYF,TGCGCCAGCAGCTTGGAACAGGGGTATCAAGAGACCCAGTACTTC
TRBD1,TRBJ2-1,TRBV7-2,NA,CASSLRGQGNEQFF,TGTGCCAGCAGCTTAAGGGGACAGGGGAATGAGCAGTTCTTC
TRBD1,TRBJ1-2,TRBV27,NA,CASRDRTGSYGYTF,TGTGCCAGCAGAGATCGGACAGGGAGCTATGGCTACACCTTC
NA,TRBJ1-5,TRBV7-9,NA,CASSPGGTYQPQHF,TGTGCCAGCAGTCCGGGGGGGACTTATCAGCCCCAGCATTTT
TRBD1,TRBJ2-7,TRBV19,NA,CASSIGGTVNEQYF,TGTGCCAGTAGTATAGGGGGGACAGTCAACGAGCAGTACTTC
NA,TRBJ1-3,TRBV25-1,NA,CASSEWASVNTIYF,TGTGCCAGCAGTGAATGGGCATCTGTGAACACCATATATTTT
TRBD2,TRBJ2-4,TRBV7-2,NA,CASSLETSGRWDIQYF,TGTGCCAGCAGCTTAGAAACTAGCGGGAGATGGGACATTCAGTACTTC
NA,TRBJ2-1,TRBV15,few,CATSRDRYNEQFF,TGTGCCACCAGCAGAGACAGGTACAATGAGCAGTTCTTC